These 14 T cell receptor beta chains were all obtained from the same sample, sequenced in a study of T-cell memory formation after mild COVID-19. TCRdb processed the 5' RACE reads anew with MiXCR; each CDR3 protein has one entry. The table lists hundreds of thousands of distinct CDR3 sequences, roughly a fifth of them singletons. The sample comprised PBMCs or a T cell subset sorted from them (not recorded which). Receptor source: an adult woman who had mild COVID-19 (a few samples of this study predate the infection). Cell type and time point are not known.

The chain has TRBV4-1 and TRBJ1-2; D perhaps matches TRBD1 (5 bases). This CDR3 is 16 amino acids long. The V gene lost 0 bases and the J gene lost 3 bases, with 14 bases spanning the gap. Germline loops: CDR1 MGHRA, CDR2 YSYEKL. The CDR3: CASSQERGDLDYGYTF. CDR3 DNA sequence: TGCGCCAGCAGCCAAGAGAGGGGCGACTTGGACTATGGCTACACCTTC.

This chain links TRBV7-8 with TRBJ1-4; 7 positions agree with TRBD1. The CDR3 consists of 14 residues. Germline CDR1 and CDR2: SGHVS and FQNEAQ. V lost 1 base and J lost 8; bases outside the gene matches: 4. The CDR3 sequence: CASSLVQGTEKLFF. The CDR3 nucleotides read TGTGCCAGCAGCTTAGTACAGGGGACCGAAAAACTGTTTTTT. Full variable domain (remainder filled in from reference TRBV7-8 and TRBJ1-4): GAGVSQSPRYKVAKRGQDVALRCDPISGHVSLFWYQQALGQGPEFLTYFQNEAQLDKSGLPSDRFFAERPEGSVSTLKIQRTQQEDSAVYLCASSLVQGTEKLFFGSGTQLSVL.

In this sample, this clonotype turned up a few times. The chain carries TRBV29-1 and TRBJ1-1, with 10 bases lining up with TRBD1. The CDR3 contains 11 residues. The V gene's germline CDR1 is SQVTM and CDR2 ANQGSEA. The V segment lost 7 bases and the J segment 4 bases; nucleotides outside the gene matches: 0. The CDR3 DNA reads TGCAGCGGACAGGGGGCCACTGAAGCTTTCTTT. Protein product: CSGQGATEAFF.

This clonotype has only a few counts. The chain recombines TRBV4-3 with TRBJ2-3, with 11 nucleotides matching TRBD2. V dropped 3 bases and J dropped 4; count of bases not matched to a gene: 6. The CDR3 loop spans 16 amino acids. The germline CDR1 and CDR2 sequences are LGHNA and YSLEER. The CDR3 region is CASSQDGTSGSDTQYF. In nucleotides, the CDR3 is TGCGCCAGCAGCCAGGATGGGACTAGCGGCTCAGATACGCAGTATTTT.

The table lists this clonotype with a few counts. The gene calls are TRBV12-3 or TRBV12-4 and TRBJ1-1, with D uncertain. Trimming removed 0 bases from V and 4 bases from J, with 9 bases in between. This CDR3 has 14 amino acids. The CDR3 DNA reads TGTGCCAGCAGTTTAGCTTTGGGAGGCACTGAAGCTTTCTTT. Its protein product is CASSLALGGTEAFF.

The CDR3 loop reads CATSPGGLLGNTEAFF. DNA for the CDR3: TGTGCCACCAGCCCCGGGGGTCTCCTGGGGAACACTGAAGCTTTCTTT. This sequence joins TRBV15 and TRBJ1-1; possible D gene TRBD1, 5 bases. The CDR3 extends over 16 amino acids. V was cut by 5 bases and J by 1 base, with 17 bases left in between. The germline V gene encodes CDR1 LNHNV and CDR2 YYDKDF (reference sequence). Filled out from reference TRBV15 and TRBJ1-1, the complete variable domain reads DAMVIQNPRYQVTQFGKPVTLSCSQTLNHNVMYWYQQKSSQAPKLLFHYYDKDFNNEADTPDNFQSRRPNTSFCFLDIRSPGLGDTAMYLCATSPGGLLGNTEAFFGQGTRLTVV.

The chain uses TRBV6-6 and TRBJ2-5; no definite D call. The V gene lost 2 bases and the J gene lost 4 bases, with 5 bases spanning the gap. The CDR3 is 12 amino acids. CDR1 is MNHNY and CDR2 is SVGAGI in the germline V gene (reference sequence). CDR3 nucleotide sequence: TGTGCCAGCAGTTACGGATTAGAGACCCAGTACTTC. This gives the protein CASSYGLETQYF.

Only a few counts were recorded for this clonotype. The chain carries TRBV9 and TRBJ2-3; TRBD2 matches 10 bases. This CDR3 comprises 17 residues. The junction had 8 bases not matched to a gene; V was cut back by 2 bases and J by 2 bases. The germline gives CDR1 SGDLS, CDR2 YYNGEE. The CDR3 bases are TGTGCCAGCAGCGTTAAAGGACTAGCGGACTACACAGATACGCAGTATTTT. Translating it yields CASSVKGLADYTDTQYF.

The chain carries TRBV27 and TRBJ1-6, with D maybe TRBD1 (6 bases). CDR3 length: 13 amino acids. Trimming took off 5 bases at V and 7 bases at J, with 9 bases between the two ends. Germline V gene lookup returns CDR1 MNHEY and CDR2 SMNVEV (reference sequence). The CDR3 loop is CASSKGGNSPLHF. CDR3 sequence (DNA): TGTGCCAGCAGTAAGGGGGGGAATTCACCCCTCCACTTT.

This clonotype was counted only a few times. V gene TRBV7-2 combines with J gene TRBJ2-7, with D tentatively TRBD2 (5 bases). This CDR3 is 14 amino acids long. Germline CDR1 is SGHTA and CDR2 is FQGNSA. Trimming took off 5 bases at V and 3 bases at J, with 14 bases between the two ends. CDR3 in amino acids: CASSRSGVNYEQYF. CDR3 nucleotides: TGTGCCAGCAGCCGCTCCGGGGTCAACTACGAGCAGTACTTC.

The chain carries TRBV13 and TRBJ2-3; TRBD1 aligns across 8 bases. Germline trimming cut 5 bases from V and 2 bases from J; bases unmatched to any gene: 6. The CDR3 covers 15 residues. Per the germline V gene, CDR1 is PRHDT and CDR2 is FYEKMQ (reference sequence). CDR3 sequence: CASSDRDRNTDTQYF. The DNA for the CDR3 is TGTGCCAGCAGCGACCGGGACAGGAACACAGATACGCAGTATTTT. Using reference TRBV13 and TRBJ2-3 for the parts outside the CDR3, the full variable domain is AAGVIQSPRHLIKEKRETATLKCYPIPRHDTVYWYQQGPGQDPQFLISFYEKMQSDKGSIPDRFSAQQFSDYHSELNMSSLELGDSALYFCASSDRDRNTDTQYFGPGTRLTVL.

V is TRBV7-3 and J is TRBJ1-1, with TRBD1 matching 8 bases. Germline-derived CDR1 and CDR2 are SGHTA and FQGTGA. CDR3 size: 15 residues. Unmatched junction bases numbered 7, after V lost 6 bases and J lost 1 base. CDR3 sequence reads: CASRITGTGNTEAFF. The CDR3 DNA sequence: TGTGCCAGCAGGATAACCGGGACAGGGAACACTGAAGCTTTCTTT.

The chain uses TRBV5-6 and TRBJ1-2, with 7 nucleotides matching TRBD1. The CDR3 loop spans 13 amino acids. The ends lost 4 bases at V and 4 bases at J; junction bases unmatched: 4. Germline V gene sequence: CDR1 SGHDT, CDR2 YYEEEE. Written as DNA, the CDR3 is TGTGCCAGCAGCACCTCAGGGGGCTATGGCTACACCTTC. Its translation: CASSTSGGYGYTF.

The table lists this clonotype with a few counts. The rearrangement links TRBV13 to TRBJ2-3; 8 bases map to TRBD2. The V gene end was trimmed by 3 bases and the J gene end by 1 base; junction bases not matched to a gene: 9. CDR1 PRHDT and CDR2 FYEKMQ come from the germline V gene (reference sequence). This CDR3 contains 17 residues. The CDR3 DNA reads TGTGCCAGCAGCTTCGGAGTCCGGCGGGGGGGCACAGATACGCAGTATTTT. This sequence encodes CASSFGVRRGGTDTQYF.